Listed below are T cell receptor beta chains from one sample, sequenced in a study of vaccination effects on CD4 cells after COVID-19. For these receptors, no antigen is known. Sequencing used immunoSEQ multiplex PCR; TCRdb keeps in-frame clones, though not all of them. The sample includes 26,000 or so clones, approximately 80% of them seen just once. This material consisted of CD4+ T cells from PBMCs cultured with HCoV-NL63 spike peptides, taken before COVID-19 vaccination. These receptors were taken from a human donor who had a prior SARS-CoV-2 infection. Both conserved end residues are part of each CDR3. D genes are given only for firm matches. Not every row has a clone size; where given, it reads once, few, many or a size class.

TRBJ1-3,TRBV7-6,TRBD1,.,TGTGCCAGCAGCACTCCGCCCGGGACAGGCTTGTCTGGAAACACCATATATTTT,CASSTPPGTGLSGNTIYF
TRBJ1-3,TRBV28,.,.,TGTGCCAGCAGTTTAAGAACAGGGCCCTCTGGAAACACCATATATTTT,CASSLRTGPSGNTIYF
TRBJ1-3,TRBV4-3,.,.,TGCGCCAGCAGCCCCAATATAGGGGCAGGAAACACCATATATTTT,CASSPNIGAGNTIYF
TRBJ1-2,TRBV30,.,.,TGTGCCTGGGGCCTCAAAGGGTATAATGGCTACACCTTC,CAWGLKGYNGYTF
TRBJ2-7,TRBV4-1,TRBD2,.,TGCGCCAGCAGCCGACTAGCGGGGTTTCGTGACTACGAGCAGTACTTC,CASSRLAGFRDYEQYF
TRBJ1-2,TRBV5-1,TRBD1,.,TGCGCCAGCAGCTTGGGGGGACAGGGAAATGGCTACACCTTC,CASSLGGQGNGYTF
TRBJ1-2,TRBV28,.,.,TGTGCCAGCAGTTTTCAGGTGTATGGCTACACCTTC,CASSFQVYGYTF
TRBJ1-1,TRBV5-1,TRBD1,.,TGCGCCAGCAGCTTGGCCCCAGGGGGCAATGGAGCTTTCTTT,CASSLAPGGNGAFF
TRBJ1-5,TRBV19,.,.,TGTGCCAGTAGCCAGCGGGGGCACAATCAGCCCCAGCATTTT,CASSQRGHNQPQHF
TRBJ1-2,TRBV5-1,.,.,TGCGCCAGCAGCTTGAACCCCAATTGGGTGGCTAACTATGGCTACACCTTC,CASSLNPNWVANYGYTF
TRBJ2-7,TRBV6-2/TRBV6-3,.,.,TGTGCCAGCAGTTCGGGGTTTTGGCCGTCAGTTTACGAGCAGTACTTC,CASSSGFWPSVYEQYF
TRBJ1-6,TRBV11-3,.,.,TGTGCCAGCAGCTTAGTTAATTCACCCCTCCACTTT,CASSLVNSPLHF
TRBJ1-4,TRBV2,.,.,TGTGCCAGCAGTGAAGGGGGCACATCTGTGCGCGGTGAAAAACTGTTTTTT,CASSEGGTSVRGEKLFF
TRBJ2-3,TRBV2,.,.,TGTGCCAGCAGTGAAGAGGCCAAAGGAGCGGGCCTCACAGATACGCAGTATTTT,CASSEEAKGAGLTDTQYF
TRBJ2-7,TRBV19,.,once,TGTGCCAGTAGCACAAAGGGGTCAGGGTCCTACGAGCAGTACTTC,CASSTKGSGSYEQYF
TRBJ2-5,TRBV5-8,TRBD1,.,TGTGCCAGCAGCTTGGTGACAGGGGCCCGGACCCAGTACTTC,CASSLVTGARTQYF
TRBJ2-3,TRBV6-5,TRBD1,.,TGTGCCAGCAAAAGGGACAGGGGTTCAGATACGCAGTATTTT,CASKRDRGSDTQYF
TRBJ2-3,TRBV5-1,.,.,TGCGCCAGCAGCTTGGGGCAGGGCTACACAGATACGCAGTATTTT,CASSLGQGYTDTQYF
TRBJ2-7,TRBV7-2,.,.,TGTGCCAGCAGCTTGACAGCGTCCTACGAGCAGTACTTC,CASSLTASYEQYF
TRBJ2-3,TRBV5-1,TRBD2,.,TGCGCCAGCAGCTCCAGGGAGTTCGGTAGCGGGAGTCTGAGGTTGGCAGATACGCAGTATTTT,CASSSREFGSGSLRLADTQYF
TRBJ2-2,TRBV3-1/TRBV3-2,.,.,TGTGCCAGCAGTCGAAGAGGGGGGGGCCTATGGACCGGGGAGCTGTTTTTT,CASSRRGGGLWTGELFF
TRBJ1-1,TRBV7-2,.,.,TGTGCCAGCAGCCGGGCTGTTGAAGCTTTCTTT,CASSRAVEAFF
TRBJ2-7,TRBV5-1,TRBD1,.,TGCGCCAGCAGCTACACCGGGACAGTAACCTACGAGCAGTACTTC,CASSYTGTVTYEQYF